This paragraph covers one T cell receptor (beta chain) sequence. The data were obtained in a study of blood T cells in healthy people across ages. V shed 2 bases and J shed 0 bases, with 5 bases lying between them. The CDR3 runs to 15 residues. CDR1 is MNHNS, CDR2 SASEGT, per germline. PCR was performed a second time for about 7 to 12 cycles using a sample-barcoded 5' primer and a J-beta primer mix. TCRdb reprocessed the 5' RACE reads via MiXCR and lists one record per CDR3 protein. The repertoire holds 1.5 million or so distinct CDR3 sequences, with approximately 42% as singletons. The source material was blood. This TCR came from a woman between 18 and 29 years old in good health. This chain joins TRBV6-1 and TRBJ1-6; D is uncertain. CDR3 region: CASSELSSYNSPLHF. The CDR3 bases are TGTGCCAGCAGTGAACTAAGCTCCTATAATTCACCCCTCCACTTT.